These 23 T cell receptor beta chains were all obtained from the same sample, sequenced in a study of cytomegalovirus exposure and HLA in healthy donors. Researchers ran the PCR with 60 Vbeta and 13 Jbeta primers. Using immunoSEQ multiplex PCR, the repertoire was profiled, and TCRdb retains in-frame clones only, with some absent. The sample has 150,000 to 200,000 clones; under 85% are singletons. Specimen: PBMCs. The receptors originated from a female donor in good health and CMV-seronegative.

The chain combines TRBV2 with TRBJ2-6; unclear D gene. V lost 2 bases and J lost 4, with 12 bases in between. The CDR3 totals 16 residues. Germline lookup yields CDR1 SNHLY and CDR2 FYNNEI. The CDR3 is CASSEYGSRGANVLTF. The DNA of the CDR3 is TGTGCCAGCAGTGAATATGGGTCGCGGGGGGCCAACGTCCTGACTTTC.

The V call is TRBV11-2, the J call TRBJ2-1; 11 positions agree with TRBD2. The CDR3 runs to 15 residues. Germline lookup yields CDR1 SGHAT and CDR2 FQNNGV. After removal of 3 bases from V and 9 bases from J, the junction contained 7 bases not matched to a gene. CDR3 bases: TGTGCCAGCAGCTTCGTAGCGGGGGGGCCCGGTGAGCAGTTCTTC. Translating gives CASSFVAGGPGEQFF.

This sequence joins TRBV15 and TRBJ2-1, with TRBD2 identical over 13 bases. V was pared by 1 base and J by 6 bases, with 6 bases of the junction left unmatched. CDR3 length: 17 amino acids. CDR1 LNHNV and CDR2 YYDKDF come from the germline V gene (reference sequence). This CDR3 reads CATSRALAGGPGNEQFF. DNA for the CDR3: TGTGCCACCAGCAGAGCACTAGCGGGAGGGCCGGGCAATGAGCAGTTCTTC.

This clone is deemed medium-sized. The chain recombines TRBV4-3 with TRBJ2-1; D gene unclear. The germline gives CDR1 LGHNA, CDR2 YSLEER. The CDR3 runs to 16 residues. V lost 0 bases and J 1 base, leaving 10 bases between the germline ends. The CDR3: CASSQDLLFSYNEQFF. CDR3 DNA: TGCGCCAGCAGCCAAGATCTTTTGTTTTCCTACAATGAGCAGTTCTTC.

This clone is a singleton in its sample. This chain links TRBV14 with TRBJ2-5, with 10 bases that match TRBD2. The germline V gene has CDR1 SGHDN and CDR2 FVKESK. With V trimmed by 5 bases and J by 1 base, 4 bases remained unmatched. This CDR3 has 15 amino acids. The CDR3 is CASSDASGSQETQYF. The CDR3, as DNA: TGTGCCAGCAGCGATGCTAGCGGGAGCCAAGAGACCCAGTACTTC. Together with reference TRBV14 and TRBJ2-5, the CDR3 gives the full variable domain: EAGVTQFPSHSVIEKGQTVTLRCDPISGHDNLYWYRRVMGKEIKFLLHFVKESKQDESGMPNNRFLAERTGGTYSTLKVQPAELEDSGVYFCASSDASGSQETQYFGPGTRLLVL.

In DNA, the CDR3 is TGTGCCAGCTGTTCGGGACTATTCAATGAGCAGTTCTTC. Amino acid sequence: CASCSGLFNEQFF. The rearrangement links TRBV14 to TRBJ2-1; 7 nucleotides agree with TRBD2. CDR3 length equals 13 residues. The V and J ends lost 8 bases and 6 bases, in that order; junction bases with no gene match: 7. The germline gives CDR1 SGHDN, CDR2 FVKESK.

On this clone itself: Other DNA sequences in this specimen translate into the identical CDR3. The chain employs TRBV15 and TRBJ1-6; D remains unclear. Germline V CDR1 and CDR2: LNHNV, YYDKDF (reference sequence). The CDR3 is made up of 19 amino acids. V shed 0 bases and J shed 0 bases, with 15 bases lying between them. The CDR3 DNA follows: TGTGCCACCAGCAGAGACCTGGACTCATCAAGCTCCTATAATTCACCCCTCCACTTT. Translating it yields CATSRDLDSSSSYNSPLHF.

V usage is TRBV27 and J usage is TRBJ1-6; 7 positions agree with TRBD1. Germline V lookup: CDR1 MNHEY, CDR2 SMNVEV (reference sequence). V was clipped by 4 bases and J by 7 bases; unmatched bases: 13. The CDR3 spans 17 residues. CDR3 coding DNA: TGTGCCAGCAGTTCGTATCCACCGACAGGGCCGAATTCACCCCTCCACTTT. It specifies CASSSYPPTGPNSPLHF.

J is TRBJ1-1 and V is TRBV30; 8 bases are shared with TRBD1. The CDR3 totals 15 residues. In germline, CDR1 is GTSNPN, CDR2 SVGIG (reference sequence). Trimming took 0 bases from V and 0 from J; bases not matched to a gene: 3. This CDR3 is CAWSVGTGMNTEAFF. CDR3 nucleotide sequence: TGTGCCTGGAGTGTTGGGACAGGCATGAACACTGAAGCTTTCTTT. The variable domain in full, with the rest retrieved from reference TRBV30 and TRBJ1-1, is SQTIHQWPATLVQPVGSPLSLECTVEGTSNPNLYWYRQAAGRGLQLLFYSVGIGQISSEVPQNLSASRPQDRQFILSSKKLLLSDSGFYLCAWSVGTGMNTEAFFGQGTRLTVV.

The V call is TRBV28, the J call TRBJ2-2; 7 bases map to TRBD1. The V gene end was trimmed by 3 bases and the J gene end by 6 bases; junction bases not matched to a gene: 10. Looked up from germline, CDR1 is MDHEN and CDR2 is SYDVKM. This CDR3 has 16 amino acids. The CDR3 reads CASSFPDRLVPGELFF. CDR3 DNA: TGTGCCAGCAGTTTCCCGGACAGGTTGGTTCCCGGGGAGCTGTTTTTT.

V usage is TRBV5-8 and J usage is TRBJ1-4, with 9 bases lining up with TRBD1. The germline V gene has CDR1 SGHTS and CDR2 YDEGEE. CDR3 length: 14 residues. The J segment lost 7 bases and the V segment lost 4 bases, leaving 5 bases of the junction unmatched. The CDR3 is CASSRDREPEKLFF. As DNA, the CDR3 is TGTGCCAGCAGCAGGGACAGGGAGCCTGAAAAACTGTTTTTT.

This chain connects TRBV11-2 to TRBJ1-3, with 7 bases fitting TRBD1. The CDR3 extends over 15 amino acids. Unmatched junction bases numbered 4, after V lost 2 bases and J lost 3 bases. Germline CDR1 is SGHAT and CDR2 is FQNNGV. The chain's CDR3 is CASSLRGQHGNTIYF. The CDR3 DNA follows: TGTGCCAGCAGCTTAAGGGGGCAACATGGAAACACCATATATTTT.

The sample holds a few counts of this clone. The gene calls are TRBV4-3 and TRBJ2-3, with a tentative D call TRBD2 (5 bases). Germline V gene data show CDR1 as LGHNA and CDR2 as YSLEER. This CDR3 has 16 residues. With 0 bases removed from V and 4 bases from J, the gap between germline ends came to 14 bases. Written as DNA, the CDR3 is TGCGCCAGCAGCCAAGATTGGCCTTCCGGGGCAGATACGCAGTATTTT. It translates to CASSQDWPSGADTQYF.

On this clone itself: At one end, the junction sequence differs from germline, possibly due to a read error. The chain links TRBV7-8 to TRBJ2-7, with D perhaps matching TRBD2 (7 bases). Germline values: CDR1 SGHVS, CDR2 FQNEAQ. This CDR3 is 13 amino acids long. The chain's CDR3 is CASTLGGDYEQYF. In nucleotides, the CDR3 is TGTGCCAGCACCTTAGGGGGGGACTACGAGCAGTACTTC.

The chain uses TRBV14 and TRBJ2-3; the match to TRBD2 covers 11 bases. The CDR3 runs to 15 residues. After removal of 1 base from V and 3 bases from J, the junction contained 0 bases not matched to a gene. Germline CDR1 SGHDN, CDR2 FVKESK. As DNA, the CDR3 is TGTGCCAGCAGCCAAGGACTAGCGGGGACAGATACGCAGTATTTT. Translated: CASSQGLAGTDTQYF.

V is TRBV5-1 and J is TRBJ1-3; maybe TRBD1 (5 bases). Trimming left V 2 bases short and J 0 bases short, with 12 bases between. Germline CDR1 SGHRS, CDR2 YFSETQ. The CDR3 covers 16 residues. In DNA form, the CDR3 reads TGCGCCAGCAGCTTAACCTCAGGGCCCTCTGGAAACACCATATATTTT. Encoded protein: CASSLTSGPSGNTIYF.

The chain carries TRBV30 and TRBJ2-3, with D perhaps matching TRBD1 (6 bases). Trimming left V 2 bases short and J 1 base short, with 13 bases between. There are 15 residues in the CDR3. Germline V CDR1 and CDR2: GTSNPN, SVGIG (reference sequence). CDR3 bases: TGTGCCTGGAGTTTTAACAGGGCCCGCACAGATACGCAGTATTTT. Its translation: CAWSFNRARTDTQYF.

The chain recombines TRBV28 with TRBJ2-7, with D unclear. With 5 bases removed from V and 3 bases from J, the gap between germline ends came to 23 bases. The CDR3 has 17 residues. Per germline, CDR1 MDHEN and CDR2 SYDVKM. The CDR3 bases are TGTGCCAGCAGTCGACGCCAGACCTATAGCTTGGGCTACGAGCAGTACTTC. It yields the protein CASSRRQTYSLGYEQYF.

Here the CDR3 reads CASSLLSGEGSPLHF. The CDR3 DNA reads TGTGCCAGCAGCCTCCTTTCGGGGGAAGGTTCACCCCTCCACTTT. J is TRBJ1-6 and V is TRBV7-8; tentative D call: TRBD1 (5 bases). Germline V lookup: CDR1 SGHVS, CDR2 FQNEAQ. The CDR3 has 15 amino acids. Between the trimmed V and J ends, which lost 5 bases and 9 bases, there was a span of 17 bases.

CDR3: CASSTSAGYEQYF. CDR3 sequence (DNA): TGTGCCAGCAGCACTAGTGCGGGGTACGAGCAGTACTTC. J is TRBJ2-7 and V is TRBV7-2; possible D gene TRBD2, 6 bases. CDR1 SGHTA and CDR2 FQGNSA come from the germline V gene. V was clipped by 5 bases and J by 4 bases, with 12 bases between them. This CDR3 has 13 amino acids.

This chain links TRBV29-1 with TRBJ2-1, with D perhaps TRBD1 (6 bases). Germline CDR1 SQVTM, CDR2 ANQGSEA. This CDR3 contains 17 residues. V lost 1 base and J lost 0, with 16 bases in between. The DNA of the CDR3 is TGCAGCGTTGAAGCCTCCAGGGGCGTTTACTCCTACAATGAGCAGTTCTTC. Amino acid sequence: CSVEASRGVYSYNEQFF.

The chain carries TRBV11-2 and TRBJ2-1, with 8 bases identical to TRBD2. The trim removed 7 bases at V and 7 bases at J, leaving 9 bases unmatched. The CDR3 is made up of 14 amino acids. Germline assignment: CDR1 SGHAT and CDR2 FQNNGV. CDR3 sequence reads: CASTPGTRSNEQFF. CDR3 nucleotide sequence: TGTGCCAGCACCCCCGGGACTAGGTCGAATGAGCAGTTCTTC. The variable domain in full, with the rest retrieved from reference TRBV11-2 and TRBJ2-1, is EAGVAQSPRYKIIEKRQSVAFWCNPISGHATLYWYQQILGQGPKLLIQFQNNGVVDDSQLPKDRFSAERLKGVDSTLKIQPAKLEDSAVYLCASTPGTRSNEQFFGPGTRLTVL.

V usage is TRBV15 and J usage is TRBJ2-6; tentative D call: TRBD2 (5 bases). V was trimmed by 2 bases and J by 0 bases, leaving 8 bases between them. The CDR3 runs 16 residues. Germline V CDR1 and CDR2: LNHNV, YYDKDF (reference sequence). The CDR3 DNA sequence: TGTGCCACCAGCAGAACCGGGGACTCTGGGGCCAACGTCCTGACTTTC. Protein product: CATSRTGDSGANVLTF. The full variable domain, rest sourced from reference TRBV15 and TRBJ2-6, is DAMVIQNPRYQVTQFGKPVTLSCSQTLNHNVMYWYQQKSSQAPKLLFHYYDKDFNNEADTPDNFQSRRPNTSFCFLDIRSPGLGDTAMYLCATSRTGDSGANVLTFGAGSRLTVL.